These T cell receptor beta chains were read from a single sample in a study of graft-versus-host responses after intestinal transplantation. Here immunoSEQ multiplex PCR was the method, and the copy in TCRdb shows in-frame clones only, minus some. The data contain around 21,000 clones, approximately 33% of them singletons. This specimen was alloreactive CD8+ T cells from a mixed lymphocyte reaction culture, taken before intestinal transplant. These TCRs come from a human patient who received an intestinal transplant. CDR3s include the opening cysteine and the closing phenylalanine or tryptophan. D genes are given only for firm matches. Size is omitted from some rows. Given values are once, few, many or a class for expanded clones.

J gene	D gene	V gene	clone size	CDR3 DNA	CDR3 protein
TRBJ2-1	.	TRBV11-2	.	TGTGCCAGCAGCTTCTTCCTTGAGCAGTTCTTC	CASSFFLEQFF
TRBJ2-1	.	TRBV5-4	few	TGTGCCAGCAGCTTTAGCGGAGATTACAATGAGCAGTTCTTC	CASSFSGDYNEQFF
TRBJ2-7	TRBD2	TRBV2	.	TGTGCCAGCAGTGAACTAGCGGGAGGGCAGTACGAGCAGTACTTC	CASSELAGGQYEQYF
TRBJ2-2	.	TRBV7-6	.	TGTGCCAGCAGCTCCCCGACAGGAGGAAAAACCGGGGAGCTGTTTTTT	CASSSPTGGKTGELFF
TRBJ1-2	TRBD1	TRBV4-3	once	TGCGCCAGCAGCCAAGAAGCTCTGGGACAGACCTATGGCTACACCTTC	CASSQEALGQTYGYTF
TRBJ2-3	.	TRBV5-5	.	TGTGCCAGCACCGTCTTGAACACAGATACGCAGTATTTT	CASTVLNTDTQYF
TRBJ2-7	.	TRBV13	.	TGTGCCAGCAGCGCCGGACTAAATCTCTACGAGCAGTACTTC	CASSAGLNLYEQYF
TRBJ1-5	.	TRBV21-1	.	TGTGCCAGCAGCAAAGCGCGGTCAGGGGGTAGCAATCAGCCCCAGCATTTT	CASSKARSGGSNQPQHF
TRBJ2-3	.	TRBV12-5	.	TGTGCTAGTGGTTTGATCCGGGGGAGCACAGATACGCAGTATTTT	CASGLIRGSTDTQYF
TRBJ2-1	TRBD2	TRBV7-3	.	TGTGCCAGCAGCCCCGCGGGGGGCAATGAGCAGTTCTTC	CASSPAGGNEQFF
TRBJ1-5	TRBD1	TRBV19	.	TGTGCCAGTAGTCCCCCGAGACAGGGGCCCGGTCAGCCCCAGCATTTT	CASSPPRQGPGQPQHF
TRBJ2-1	.	TRBV29-1	medium-sized	TGCAGCGTTCTAACAGAGAACAATGAGCAGTTCTTC	CSVLTENNEQFF
TRBJ2-7	.	TRBV2	.	TGTGCCAGCAGTCCCGTTTGGGGGCTGACTTACTACATGGAGCAGTACTTC	CASSPVWGLTYYMEQYF
TRBJ2-1	.	TRBV25-1	.	TGTGCCAGCCACCACGGGGCGGGACTTGGCAATGAGCAGTTCTTC	CASHHGAGLGNEQFF
TRBJ1-5	.	TRBV4-1	.	TGCGCCAGCAGCCAACCCGGGAGCGGCAATCAGCCCCAGCATTTT	CASSQPGSGNQPQHF
TRBJ2-7	TRBD1	TRBV4-2	few	TGTGCCAGCAGCCGACAGGGGGTGAGCTCCTACGAGCAGTACTTC	CASSRQGVSSYEQYF